The 20 T cell receptor beta chains given below trace back to one sample, sequenced in a study of technical replicates of blood from a handful of donors. Sequenced by immunoSEQ multiplex PCR; TCRdb stores in-frame clones only, minus some. The sample includes almost 70,000 clones, roughly nine tenths of them seen just once. Sequenced material: T cells isolated from PBMCs. The receptors stem from a human donor in good health.

The rearrangement uses TRBV7-9 and TRBJ1-4; 10 positions match TRBD1. Germline V gene lookup returns CDR1 SEHNR and CDR2 FQNEAQ (reference sequence). The CDR3 has 14 residues. V gave up 3 bases and J gave up 5 bases; unmatched junction bases: 0. The CDR3 DNA reads TGTGCCAGCAGCTTGGGACAGGGGAATGAAAAACTGTTTTTT. It translates to CASSLGQGNEKLFF. Filled out from reference TRBV7-9 and TRBJ1-4, the complete variable domain reads DTGVSQNPRHKITKRGQNVTFRCDPISEHNRLYWYRQTLGQGPEFLTYFQNEAQLEKSRLLSDRFSAERPKGSFSTLEIQRTEQGDSAMYLCASSLGQGNEKLFFGSGTQLSVL.

This chain connects TRBV29-1 to TRBJ1-3; D remains ambiguous. Germline V CDR1 and CDR2: SQVTM, ANQGSEA. The CDR3 extends over 12 amino acids. CDR3 protein: CGQGGSGNTIYF. In nucleotides, the CDR3 is TGCGGGCAAGGAGGCTCTGGAAACACCATATATTTT.

The rearrangement joins TRBV28 to TRBJ2-5, with D possibly TRBD2 on 5 matching bases. The V and J ends lost 5 bases and 2 bases respectively, with 15 bases between them. The CDR3 spans 15 residues. Germline values: CDR1 MDHEN, CDR2 SYDVKM. Here the CDR3 reads CASSRRVSIQETQYF. In DNA form, the CDR3 reads TGTGCCAGCAGTAGGCGGGTTTCAATTCAAGAGACCCAGTACTTC.

This chain links TRBV25-1 with TRBJ2-4, with D possibly matching TRBD2 (5 bases). The CDR3 is 12 amino acids. Germline loops: CDR1 MGHDK, CDR2 SYGVNS. Trimming took off 2 bases at V and 8 bases at J, with 7 bases between the two ends. This CDR3 reads CASSEQEDIQYF. CDR3 bases: TGTGCCAGCAGTGAACAGGAGGACATTCAGTACTTC.

This chain links TRBV7-3 with TRBJ1-2; TRBD1 aligns across 9 bases. The CDR3 spans 13 residues. Unmatched junction bases numbered 5, after V lost 4 bases and J lost 8 bases. Germline lookup yields CDR1 SGHTA and CDR2 FQGTGA. The CDR3 protein is CASSWTGADGYTF. The CDR3 bases are TGTGCCAGCAGCTGGACAGGGGCGGACGGCTACACCTTC.

The DNA for the CDR3 is TGTGCCAGCAGTCCGGGACTAGGGGTGCACGAGCAGTACTTC. It specifies CASSPGLGVHEQYF. The chain has TRBV6-5 and TRBJ2-7; 8 positions match TRBD2. V gave up 5 bases and J gave up 5 bases; unmatched junction bases: 8. Germline-derived CDR1 and CDR2 are MNHEY and SVGAGI. This CDR3 comprises 14 residues.

The V call is TRBV9, the J call TRBJ2-3; 8 positions match TRBD2. The CDR3 covers 15 residues. The germline V gene has CDR1 SGDLS and CDR2 YYNGEE. Trimming cost V 4 bases and J 1 base; bases outside gene matches: 5. DNA for the CDR3: TGTGCCAGCAGCAGGACTAGCAGGGGCACAGATACGCAGTATTTT. This gives the protein CASSRTSRGTDTQYF.

The V and J genes are TRBV5-4 and TRBJ2-3, with D possibly TRBD2 on 6 matching bases. The germline CDR1 and CDR2 sequences are SGHNT and YYREEE (reference sequence). Trimming left V 2 bases short and J 2 bases short, with 15 bases between. This CDR3 is built from 16 residues. The CDR3 reads CASSFRGWEDTDTQYF. The CDR3 nucleotides read TGTGCCAGCAGCTTCCGGGGGTGGGAGGACACAGATACGCAGTATTTT.

This rearrangement joins TRBV6-5 to TRBJ1-3, with D unresolved. The V and J ends lost 6 bases and 0 bases respectively, with 9 bases between them. The CDR3 runs 14 residues. CDR1 is MNHEY and CDR2 is SVGAGI in the germline V gene. CDR3 nucleotides: TGTGCCAGCAGCTTTGGGCTCTCTGGAAACACCATATATTTT. It translates to CASSFGLSGNTIYF.

This clone has only one observation. V and J are TRBV5-4 and TRBJ2-1; 10 bases are shared with TRBD2. The CDR3 loop spans 15 amino acids. Germline V gene data show CDR1 as SGHNT and CDR2 as YYREEE (reference sequence). J lost 10 bases, V lost 4 bases, and 11 bases had no gene match. CDR3 nucleotide sequence: TGTGCCAGCAGCAGAGGACTAGCGGAGGGGAAGGAGCAGTTCTTC. The encoded protein is CASSRGLAEGKEQFF.

In this sample, this clone turned up once. The CDR3 DNA sequence: TGTGCCAGGGGAGGCCATGAGCAGTTCTTC. Protein sequence: CARGGHEQFF. The chain uses TRBV2 and TRBJ2-1; possible D gene TRBD2, 6 bases. This CDR3 is 10 amino acids long. V was pared by 9 bases and J by 8 bases, with 8 bases between. The germline CDR1 and CDR2 sequences are SNHLY and FYNNEI.

CDR3 nucleotides: TGTGCCAGCAGTGAATTCAGGGGGGACAATGAGCAGTTCTTC. Translated: CASSEFRGDNEQFF. The chain recombines TRBV25-1 with TRBJ2-1; maybe TRBD1 (7 bases). Trimming pared 1 base from V and 5 bases from J, leaving 9 bases between. The CDR3 runs to 14 residues. Germline CDR1 MGHDK, CDR2 SYGVNS.

The rearrangement uses TRBV2 and TRBJ2-5, with TRBD2 matching 7 bases. Germline trimming cut 3 bases from V and 7 bases from J; bases unmatched to any gene: 8. The germline V gene encodes CDR1 SNHLY and CDR2 FYNNEI. The length of the CDR3 is 14 residues. In DNA, the CDR3 is TGTGCCAGCAGTGAGGGAACGGGGGGACGGACCCAGTACTTC. Protein product: CASSEGTGGRTQYF. Full variable domain (outside the CDR3, taken from reference TRBV2 and TRBJ2-5): EPEVTQTPSHQVTQMGQEVILRCVPISNHLYFYWYRQILGQKVEFLVSFYNNEISEKSEIFDDQFSVERPDGSNFTLKIRSTKLEDSAMYFCASSEGTGGRTQYFGPGTRLLVL.

The chain uses TRBV9 and TRBJ2-7; 8 bases align to TRBD1. Per germline, CDR1 SGDLS and CDR2 YYNGEE. The CDR3 sequence is 12 residues long. V lost 3 bases, J lost 7 bases, and 3 bases stayed unmatched. CDR3 sequence reads: CASSGQGWEQYF. The CDR3 DNA sequence: TGTGCCAGCAGCGGACAGGGGTGGGAGCAGTACTTC.

The gene calls are TRBV27 and TRBJ1-2; D perhaps matches TRBD1 (5 bases). Looked up from germline, CDR1 is MNHEY and CDR2 is SMNVEV (reference sequence). Between the trimmed V and J ends, which lost 5 bases and 8 bases, there was a span of 21 bases. The CDR3 loop spans 15 amino acids. The CDR3 DNA reads as TGTGCCAGCAGTACGTCCCTAGGGGCTTTAGTCGGCTACACCTTC. It specifies CASSTSLGALVGYTF.

The chain links TRBV4-1 to TRBJ1-5; D not certain. The CDR3 has 16 residues. V was shortened by 1 base and J by 4 bases, with 14 bases between the two germline ends. Germline CDR1 MGHRA, CDR2 YSYEKL. CDR3 residues: CASSQGGRGRNQPQHF. In DNA form, the CDR3 reads TGCGCCAGCAGCCAAGGGGGTCGAGGGAGAAATCAGCCCCAGCATTTT.

The chain joins TRBV11-3 to TRBJ2-5, with D tentatively TRBD1 (6 bases). The CDR3 runs 16 residues. Germline V gene data show CDR1 as SGHNT and CDR2 as YENEEA. The V gene lost 5 bases and the J gene lost 3 bases, with 19 bases spanning the gap. The CDR3 sequence is CASSTSSGQPEETQYF. The CDR3, as DNA: TGTGCCAGCAGCACATCCTCCGGACAGCCAGAAGAGACCCAGTACTTC. Together with reference TRBV11-3 and TRBJ2-5, the CDR3 gives the full variable domain: EAGVVQSPRYKIIEKKQPVAFWCNPISGHNTLYWYLQNLGQGPELLIRYENEEAVDDSQLPKDRFSAERLKGVDSTLKIQPAELGDSAVYLCASSTSSGQPEETQYFGPGTRLLVL.

The chain employs TRBV9 and TRBJ2-3; D is perhaps TRBD2 (6 bases). The CDR3 consists of 16 residues. With 4 bases removed from V and 1 base from J, the gap between germline ends came to 16 bases. Germline lookup yields CDR1 SGDLS and CDR2 YYNGEE. Here the CDR3 DNA reads TGTGCCAGCAGCCCTGTCGGGGGAGACCGCACAGATACGCAGTATTTT. It is translated as CASSPVGGDRTDTQYF.

Only one count was recorded for this clone. This chain joins TRBV15 and TRBJ2-7, with D possibly matching TRBD1 (6 bases). The germline V and J ends were trimmed by 1 base and 4 bases, with 11 bases remaining between them. This CDR3 has 14 amino acids. Germline CDR1 reads LNHNV; CDR2 reads YYDKDF (reference sequence). CDR3 region: CATSRARTAYEQYF. CDR3 sequence (DNA): TGTGCCACCAGCAGAGCCCGGACAGCATACGAGCAGTACTTC.

The gene calls are TRBV6-4 and TRBJ2-3; TRBD1 matches 10 bases. Trimming removed 4 bases from V and 3 bases from J; junction bases left unmatched: 1. This CDR3 region has 14 residues. The germline CDR1 and CDR2 sequences are MRHNA and SNTAGT. For the CDR3, the DNA is TGTGCCAGCAGTGGACAGGGGGCAACAGATACGCAGTATTTT. Protein product: CASSGQGATDTQYF.